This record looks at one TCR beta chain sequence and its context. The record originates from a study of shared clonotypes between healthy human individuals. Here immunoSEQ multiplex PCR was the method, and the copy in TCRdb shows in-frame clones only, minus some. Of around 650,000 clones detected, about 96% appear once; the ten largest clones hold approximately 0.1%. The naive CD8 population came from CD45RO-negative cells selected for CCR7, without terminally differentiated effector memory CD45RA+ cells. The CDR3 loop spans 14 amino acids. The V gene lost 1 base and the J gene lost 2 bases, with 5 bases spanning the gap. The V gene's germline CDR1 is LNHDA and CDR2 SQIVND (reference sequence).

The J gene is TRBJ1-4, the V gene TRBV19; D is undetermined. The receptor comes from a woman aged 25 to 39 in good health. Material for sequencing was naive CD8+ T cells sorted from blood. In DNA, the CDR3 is TGTGCCAGTAGTATAGTGGGGACTAATGAAAAACTGTTTTTT. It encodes CASSIVGTNEKLFF.